What follows are 9 T cell receptor beta chains derived from one specimen sequenced in a study of Graves' ophthalmopathy and Graves' hyperthyroidism. Beta-chain TCR CDR3 regions were amplified from RNA transcripts. HTBI primers primed a first-round RT-PCR, and a second-round multiplex PCR followed. TCRdb re-called the multiplex PCR reads with MiXCR, one entry per CDR3 protein. The table lists about 480,000 distinct CDR3 sequences, 13% to 15% of them singletons, with about 9.4% in the top ten. Sequencing was performed on blood. These receptors all stem from a woman between 25 and 40 years old with Graves' ophthalmopathy.

This clonotype appeared many times. The chain uses TRBV6-2 or TRBV6-3 and TRBJ1-2; possible D gene TRBD1, 6 bases. Per germline, CDR1 MNHEY and CDR2 SVGEGT. V lost 6 bases and J 8 bases, leaving 16 bases between the germline ends. This CDR3 spans 13 amino acids. The CDR3 is CASSYGGGLGYTF. CDR3 DNA sequence: TGTGCCAGCAGCTATGGAGGGGGTTTGGGCTACACCTTC.

This clonotype was observed at least ten times. The chain carries TRBV19 and TRBJ1-6; unclear D gene. This CDR3 contains 14 residues. V lost 8 bases and J lost 8, with 16 bases in between. Germline values: CDR1 LNHDA, CDR2 SQIVND (reference sequence). The CDR3: CASRSRDWDSPLHF. CDR3 nucleotides: TGTGCCAGTCGTTCCCGCGATTGGGATTCACCCCTCCACTTT.

This clonotype was recorded a few times. The chain carries TRBV4-1 and TRBJ1-6; 7 nucleotides agree with TRBD1. The CDR3 spans 15 residues. V lost 3 bases, J lost 7 bases, and 6 bases stayed unmatched. Germline loops: CDR1 MGHRA, CDR2 YSYEKL. The CDR3 reads CASSHPRGENSPLHF. The CDR3 region has the DNA TGCGCCAGCAGCCACCCCAGGGGGGAGAATTCACCCCTCCACTTT.

This chain connects TRBV6-1 to TRBJ1-2; 8 bases line up with TRBD1. This CDR3 contains 15 residues. CDR1 and CDR2 from the germline V gene are MNHNS and SASEGT. Trimming took 2 bases from V and 2 from J; bases not matched to a gene: 4. The CDR3 coding sequence is TGTGCCAGCAGTGAACCAGGGGGCGCAAACTATGGCTACACCTTC. Translating it yields CASSEPGGANYGYTF.

This clonotype was seen repeatedly, ten times or more. This chain joins TRBV12-3 or TRBV12-4 and TRBJ1-1; 7 bases fit TRBD1. The CDR3 extends over 14 amino acids. Germline trimming cut 6 bases from V and 3 bases from J; bases unmatched to any gene: 7. CDR3 protein: CASRQGVRDTEAFF. CDR3 in DNA: TGTGCCAGCAGGCAGGGGGTGAGGGACACTGAAGCTTTCTTT.

Comment on this clonotype: The junction differs from germline at one of its ends, possibly a read error. This sequence joins TRBV30 and TRBJ2-5; D is possibly TRBD1 (6 bases). The CDR3 totals 11 residues. Germline CDR1 is GTSNPN and CDR2 is SVGIG (reference sequence). Written as DNA, the CDR3 is TGTGCCTGGAGTAATGGGGGCCTTCGAGACTTC. It is translated as CAWSNGGLRDF.

This clonotype appeared many times. This sequence joins TRBV28 and TRBJ1-2, with 9 bases lining up with TRBD1. The CDR3 is 14 residues long. Germline loops: CDR1 MDHEN, CDR2 SYDVKM. V was clipped by 6 bases and J by 5 bases; unmatched bases: 7. Here the CDR3 reads CASSFGQGKYGYTF. Written as DNA, the CDR3 is TGTGCCAGCAGCTTCGGACAGGGGAAATATGGCTACACCTTC.

In its sample, this clonotype was seen a few times. The chain is built from TRBV6-5 and TRBJ2-7; the D gene is possibly TRBD2 (7 bases). Looked up from germline, CDR1 is MNHEY and CDR2 is SVGAGI. V was cut by 4 bases and J by 4 bases, with 20 bases left in between. The CDR3 consists of 16 residues. The CDR3 protein is CASSSPGAGGGYEQYF. Written as DNA, the CDR3 is TGTGCCAGCAGTTCCCCAGGGGCGGGCGGGGGATACGAGCAGTACTTC.

This clonotype was detected only a few times. The chain combines TRBV4-1 with TRBJ1-5, with D perhaps TRBD1 (5 bases). V was shortened by 3 bases and J by 3 bases, with 9 bases between the two germline ends. CDR1 is MGHRA, CDR2 YSYEKL, per germline. The CDR3 contains 14 residues. CDR3 nucleotide sequence: TGCGCCAGCAGCCAGGGGGTCTTCAATCAGCCCCAGCATTTT. This encodes CASSQGVFNQPQHF.